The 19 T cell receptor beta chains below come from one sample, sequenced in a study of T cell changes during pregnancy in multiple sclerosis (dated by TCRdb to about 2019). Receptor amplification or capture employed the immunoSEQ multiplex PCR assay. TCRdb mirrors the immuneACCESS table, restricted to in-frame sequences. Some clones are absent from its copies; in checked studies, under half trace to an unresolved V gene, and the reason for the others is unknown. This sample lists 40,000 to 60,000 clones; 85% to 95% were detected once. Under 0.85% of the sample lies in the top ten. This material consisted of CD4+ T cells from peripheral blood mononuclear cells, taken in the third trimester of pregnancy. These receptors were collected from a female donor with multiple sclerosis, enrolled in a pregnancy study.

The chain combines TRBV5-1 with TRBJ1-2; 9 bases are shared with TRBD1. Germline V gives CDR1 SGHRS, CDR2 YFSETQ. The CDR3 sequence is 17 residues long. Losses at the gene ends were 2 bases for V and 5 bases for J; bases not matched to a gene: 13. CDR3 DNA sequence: TGCGCCAGCAGCTTTTCGGCTGGGGGACAGGGCGAATATGGCTACACCTTC. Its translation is CASSFSAGGQGEYGYTF. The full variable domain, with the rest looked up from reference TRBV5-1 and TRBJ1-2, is KAGVTQTPRYLIKTRGQQVTLSCSPISGHRSVSWYQQTPGQGLQFLFEYFSETQRNKGNFPGRFSGRQFSNSRSEMNVSTLELGDSALYLCASSFSAGGQGEYGYTFGSGTRLTVV.

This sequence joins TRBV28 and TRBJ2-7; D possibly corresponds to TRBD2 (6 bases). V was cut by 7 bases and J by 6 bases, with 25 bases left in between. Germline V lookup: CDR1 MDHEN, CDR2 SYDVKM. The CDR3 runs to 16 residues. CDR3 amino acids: CASTESGRTLSGEQYF. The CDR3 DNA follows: TGTGCCAGCACCGAATCCGGGAGAACGTTGAGTGGCGAGCAGTACTTC.

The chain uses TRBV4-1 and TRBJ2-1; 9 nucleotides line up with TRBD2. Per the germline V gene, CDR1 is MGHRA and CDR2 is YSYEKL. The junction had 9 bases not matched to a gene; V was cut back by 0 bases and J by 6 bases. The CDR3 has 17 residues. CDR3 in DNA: TGCGCCAGCAGCCAAGATCCTGCGGGAGGGGGAACCAATGAGCAGTTCTTC. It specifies CASSQDPAGGGTNEQFF.

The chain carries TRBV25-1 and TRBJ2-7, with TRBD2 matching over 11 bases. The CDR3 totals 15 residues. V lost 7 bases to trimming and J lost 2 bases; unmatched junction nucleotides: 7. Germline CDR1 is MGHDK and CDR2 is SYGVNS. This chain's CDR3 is CASTTSTSGAYEQYF. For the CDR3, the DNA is TGTGCCAGCACCACATCGACTAGCGGGGCCTACGAGCAGTACTTC.

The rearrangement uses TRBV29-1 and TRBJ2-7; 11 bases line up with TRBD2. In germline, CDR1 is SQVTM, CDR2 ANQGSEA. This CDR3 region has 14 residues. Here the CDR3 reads CSIVTSGGSYEQYF. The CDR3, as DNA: TGCAGTATTGTAACTAGCGGGGGCTCCTACGAGCAGTACTTC.

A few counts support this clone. The CDR3 nucleotides are TGTGCCAGCAGCGTAGCTACGAATGGAGATGCTTTCTTT. This gives the protein CASSVATNGDAFF. This sequence joins TRBV9 and TRBJ1-1; D remains unclear. The CDR3 totals 13 residues. With 0 bases removed from V and 11 bases from J, the gap between germline ends came to 14 bases. The germline V gene encodes CDR1 SGDLS and CDR2 YYNGEE.

As DNA, the CDR3 is TGTGCCAGCAGCTGGGGTGGAGCGGGAGTAGGAGAGACCCAGTACTTC. Residues: CASSWGGAGVGETQYF. The chain combines TRBV5-4 with TRBJ2-5, with TRBD2 identical over 8 bases. The CDR3 length is 16 residues. CDR1 and CDR2 (germline): SGHNT, YYREEE (reference sequence). With 3 bases clipped from V and 4 bases from J, the junction kept 11 bases outside the gene matches.

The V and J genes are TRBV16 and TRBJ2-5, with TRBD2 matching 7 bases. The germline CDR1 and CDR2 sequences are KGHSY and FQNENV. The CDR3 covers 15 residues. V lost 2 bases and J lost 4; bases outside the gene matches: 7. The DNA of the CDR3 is TGTGCCAGCAGCCAAAGGGCGGGAGATGGAGAGACCCAGTACTTC. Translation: CASSQRAGDGETQYF. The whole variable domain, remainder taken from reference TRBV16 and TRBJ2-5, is GEEVAQTPKHLVRGEGQKAKLYCAPIKGHSYVFWYQQVLKNEFKFLISFQNENVFDETGMPKERFSAKCLPNSPCSLEIQATKLEDSAVYFCASSQRAGDGETQYFGPGTRLLVL.

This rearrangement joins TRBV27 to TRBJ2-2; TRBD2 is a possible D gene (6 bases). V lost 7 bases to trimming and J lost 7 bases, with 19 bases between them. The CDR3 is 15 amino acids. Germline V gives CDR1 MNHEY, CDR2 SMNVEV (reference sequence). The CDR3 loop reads CASTFSAGRGGELFF. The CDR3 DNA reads TGTGCCAGCACCTTCAGCGCCGGGAGAGGCGGGGAGCTGTTTTTT.

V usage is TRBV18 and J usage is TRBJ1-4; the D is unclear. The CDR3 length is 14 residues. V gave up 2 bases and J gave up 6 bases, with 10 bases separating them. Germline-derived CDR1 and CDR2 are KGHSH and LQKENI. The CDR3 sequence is CASSPAGLDEKLFF. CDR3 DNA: TGTGCCAGCTCACCAGCAGGTCTGGATGAAAAACTGTTTTTT.

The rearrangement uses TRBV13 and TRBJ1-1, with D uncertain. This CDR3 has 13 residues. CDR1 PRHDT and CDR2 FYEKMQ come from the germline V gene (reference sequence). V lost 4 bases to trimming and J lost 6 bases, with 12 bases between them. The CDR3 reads CASSSRHRSEAFF. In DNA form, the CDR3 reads TGTGCCAGCAGCTCACGACACCGTTCTGAAGCTTTCTTT. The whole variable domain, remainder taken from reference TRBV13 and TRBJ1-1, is AAGVIQSPRHLIKEKRETATLKCYPIPRHDTVYWYQQGPGQDPQFLISFYEKMQSDKGSIPDRFSAQQFSDYHSELNMSSLELGDSALYFCASSSRHRSEAFFGQGTRLTVV.

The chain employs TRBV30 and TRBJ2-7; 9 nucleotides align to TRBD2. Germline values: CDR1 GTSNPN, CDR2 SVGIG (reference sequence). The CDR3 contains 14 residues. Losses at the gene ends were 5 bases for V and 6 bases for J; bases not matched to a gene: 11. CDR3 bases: TGTGCCTGGGAAGCCGGGACTAGCAAAGGCGAGCAGTACTTC. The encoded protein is CAWEAGTSKGEQYF.

The CDR3 loop reads CSVLLTAGGGYTF. The CDR3 DNA is TGCAGCGTCCTCCTTACGGCAGGTGGCGGCTACACCTTC. The V call is TRBV29-1, the J call TRBJ1-2; D is unresolved. The CDR3 is made up of 13 amino acids. Trimming cost V 6 bases and J 8 bases, with 19 bases left between them. Germline-derived CDR1 and CDR2 are SQVTM and ANQGSEA.

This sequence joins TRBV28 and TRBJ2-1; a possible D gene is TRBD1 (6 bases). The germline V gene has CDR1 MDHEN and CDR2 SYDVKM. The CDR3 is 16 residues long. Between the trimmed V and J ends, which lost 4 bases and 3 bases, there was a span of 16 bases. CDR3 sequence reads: CASSSGEGNYYNEQFF. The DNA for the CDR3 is TGTGCCAGCAGTTCAGGGGAAGGAAATTACTACAATGAGCAGTTCTTC.

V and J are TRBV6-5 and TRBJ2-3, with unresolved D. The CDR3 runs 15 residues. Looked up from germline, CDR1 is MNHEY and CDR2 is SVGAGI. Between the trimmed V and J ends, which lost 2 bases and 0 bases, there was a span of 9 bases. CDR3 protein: CASSYKIASTDTQYF. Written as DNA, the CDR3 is TGTGCCAGCAGTTACAAGATAGCTAGCACAGATACGCAGTATTTT.

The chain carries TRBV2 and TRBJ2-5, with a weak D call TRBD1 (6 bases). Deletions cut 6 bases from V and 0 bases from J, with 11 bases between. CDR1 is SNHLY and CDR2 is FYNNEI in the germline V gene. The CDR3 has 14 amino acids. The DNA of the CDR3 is TGTGCCAGCAGAACCGGACAGTACCAAGAGACCCAGTACTTC. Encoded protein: CASRTGQYQETQYF.

The CDR3 DNA reads TGTGCCTGGAGTGTACGGGGGGACAGGGGGCTCGAGCAGTACTTC. Protein: CAWSVRGDRGLEQYF. The gene calls are TRBV30 and TRBJ2-7; 12 nucleotides match TRBD1. The CDR3 extends over 15 amino acids. With V trimmed by 0 bases and J by 6 bases, 6 bases remained unmatched. CDR1 and CDR2 from the germline V gene are GTSNPN and SVGIG (reference sequence). Looking up the rest from reference TRBV30 and TRBJ2-7 gives the full variable domain: SQTIHQWPATLVQPVGSPLSLECTVEGTSNPNLYWYRQAAGRGLQLLFYSVGIGQISSEVPQNLSASRPQDRQFILSSKKLLLSDSGFYLCAWSVRGDRGLEQYFGPGTRLTVT.

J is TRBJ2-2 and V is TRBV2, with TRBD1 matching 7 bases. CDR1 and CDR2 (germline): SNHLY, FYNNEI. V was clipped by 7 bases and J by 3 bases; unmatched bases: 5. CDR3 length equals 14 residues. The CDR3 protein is CASTETGYTGELFF. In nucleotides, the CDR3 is TGTGCCAGCACTGAGACAGGGTACACCGGGGAGCTGTTTTTT.

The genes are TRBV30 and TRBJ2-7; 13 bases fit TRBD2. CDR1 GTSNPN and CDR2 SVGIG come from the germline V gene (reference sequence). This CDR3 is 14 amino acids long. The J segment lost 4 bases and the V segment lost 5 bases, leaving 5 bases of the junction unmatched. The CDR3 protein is CAWHGTSGKYEQYF. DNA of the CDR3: TGTGCCTGGCACGGGACTAGCGGGAAGTACGAGCAGTACTTC.